The entry that follows covers one TCR beta chain sequence. This record belongs to a study of memory CD4+ T cells and cytomegalovirus serostatus. The CDR3 runs 14 residues. The V end lost 0 bases, the J end lost 6 bases, and 10 bases lay between the germline ends. In germline, CDR1 is SGDLS, CDR2 YYNGEE. Single viable CD3+CD4+CD8-CD45RO+ cells were sorted as the memory CD4+ T cells. Data came from immunoSEQ multiplex PCR; TCRdb stores just in-frame clones and leaves some out. The sample holds under 70,000 clones, roughly 77% seen once. The sample taken for sequencing was memory CD4+ T cells from blood. The chain uses TRBV9 and TRBJ2-4, with D hard to call. This TCR was recovered from an adult in good health and CMV-seronegative. The chain's CDR3 is CASSVDPDGNIQYF. In DNA, the CDR3 is TGTGCCAGCAGCGTAGACCCCGACGGAAACATTCAGTACTTC.